Below, 32 T cell receptor beta chains from the same sample are listed, as sequenced in a study of cytomegalovirus exposure and HLA in healthy donors. The study ran its PCR with 60 Vbeta and 13 Jbeta primers. Profiling relied on immunoSEQ multiplex PCR, and the TCRdb table lists in-frame clones only, not all of them. The table lists about 180,000 clones, over 65% of them singletons. Sequenced material: PBMCs. All receptors come from a man younger than 35 in good health and CMV-seronegative.

The chain combines TRBV7-9 with TRBJ2-5; a weak D match, TRBD1 (7 bases). The CDR3 consists of 16 residues. In germline, CDR1 is SEHNR, CDR2 FQNEAQ (reference sequence). The germline V and J ends were trimmed by 1 base and 5 bases, with 17 bases remaining between them. This CDR3 reads CASSLGGGGAGETQYF. In DNA, the CDR3 is TGTGCCAGCAGCTTAGGAGGAGGGGGCGCGGGGGAGACCCAGTACTTC. The whole variable domain, filled in from reference TRBV7-9 and TRBJ2-5, reads DTGVSQNPRHKITKRGQNVTFRCDPISEHNRLYWYRQTLGQGPEFLTYFQNEAQLEKSRLLSDRFSAERPKGSFSTLEIQRTEQGDSAMYLCASSLGGGGAGETQYFGPGTRLLVL.

This sequence joins TRBV12-5 and TRBJ1-2, with TRBD1 matching 7 bases. The CDR3 loop spans 13 amino acids. Germline CDR1 and CDR2: LGHNT and FRNRAP. With 1 base clipped from V and 8 bases from J, the junction kept 4 bases outside the gene matches. The CDR3 spells CASGLGTGLGYTF. The CDR3 region has the DNA TGTGCTAGTGGTTTGGGGACAGGACTAGGCTACACCTTC.

The rearrangement joins TRBV7-3 to TRBJ1-1, with a tentative D call TRBD1 (5 bases). The CDR3 extends over 15 amino acids. Per germline, CDR1 SGHTA and CDR2 FQGTGA. The ends were cut back, 2 bases at V and 6 bases at J, with 16 bases in the middle. DNA of the CDR3: TGTGCCAGCAGCTTAGAATCCGGCGGACACTCTGAAGCTTTCTTT. Translating it yields CASSLESGGHSEAFF.

This chain connects TRBV28 to TRBJ1-6; a weak D match, TRBD1 (5 bases). CDR3 length: 15 amino acids. Trimming removed 8 bases from V and 0 bases from J, with 11 bases in between. CDR1 MDHEN and CDR2 SYDVKM come from the germline V gene. CDR3 in amino acids: CASLGGSSYNSPLHF. The CDR3 DNA follows: TGTGCCAGCCTCGGGGGGAGCTCCTATAATTCACCCCTCCACTTT.

The genes are TRBV19 and TRBJ2-1; D might be TRBD2 (6 bases). The germline V gene has CDR1 LNHDA and CDR2 SQIVND (reference sequence). The ends were cut back, 6 bases at V and 5 bases at J, with 17 bases in the middle. The CDR3 is 15 residues long. CDR3 bases: TGTGCCAGTAGGCCAAGCGGGCTGCCACACAATGAGCAGTTCTTC. It is translated as CASRPSGLPHNEQFF.

The chain joins TRBV2 to TRBJ1-2, with D tentatively TRBD1 (6 bases). Trimming took off 8 bases at V and 6 bases at J, with 22 bases between the two ends. This CDR3 has 15 amino acids. CDR1 is SNHLY and CDR2 is FYNNEI in the germline V gene. The CDR3 DNA reads as TGTGCCAGCCCGGGGGGGTACAACGGGGGCAATGGCTACACCTTC. Its translation: CASPGGYNGGNGYTF.

This chain's CDR3 is CASSPDRRNEKLFF. The CDR3 nucleotides are TGTGCCAGCAGTCCCGACAGGAGAAATGAAAAACTGTTTTTT. The rearrangement joins TRBV28 to TRBJ1-4; possible D gene TRBD1, 6 bases. Trimming pared 5 bases from V and 5 bases from J, leaving 12 bases between. CDR3 size: 14 residues. Germline V lookup: CDR1 MDHEN, CDR2 SYDVKM.

This clone was observed once. V usage is TRBV5-1 and J usage is TRBJ1-1; D gene uncertain. There are 14 residues in the CDR3. The V end was cut by 1 base, the J end by 0 bases, with 7 bases between. Germline V gene lookup returns CDR1 SGHRS and CDR2 YFSETQ. CDR3 coding DNA: TGCGCCAGCAGCTTGCGGGGTGTGAACACTGAAGCTTTCTTT. It codes for CASSLRGVNTEAFF.

This clone was counted a few times. V usage is TRBV7-8 and J usage is TRBJ1-5, with 9 bases matching TRBD1. The CDR3 runs 15 residues. Germline CDR1 is SGHVS and CDR2 is FQNEAQ. J lost 3 bases, V lost 6 bases, and 6 bases had no gene match. The DNA for the CDR3 is TGTGCCAGCAGTTCGACAGGGGGGATCAATCAGCCCCAGCATTTT. Translating gives CASSSTGGINQPQHF.

The chain carries TRBV5-1 and TRBJ1-1; D gene uncertain. The CDR3 is 18 residues long. V lost 4 bases and J 5 bases, leaving 27 bases between the germline ends. Germline V gene lookup returns CDR1 SGHRS and CDR2 YFSETQ. The chain's CDR3 is CASSRGNTGVFKKTEAFF. The CDR3, as DNA: TGCGCCAGCAGCCGGGGTAATACGGGTGTTTTTAAAAAGACTGAAGCTTTCTTT.

This sequence joins TRBV18 and TRBJ1-1; 8 bases line up with TRBD1. This CDR3 has 14 amino acids. CDR1 is KGHSH and CDR2 is LQKENI in the germline V gene. J gave up 1 base and V 6 bases, and 4 bases lay outside the gene matches. DNA of the CDR3: TGTGCCAGCTCCACAGGGGGACGGAACACTGAAGCTTTCTTT. Amino acids: CASSTGGRNTEAFF.

This clone was counted a few times. The gene calls are TRBV9 and TRBJ2-3; D call uncertain. V lost 2 bases to trimming and J lost 3 bases, with 19 bases between them. CDR1 SGDLS and CDR2 YYNGEE come from the germline V gene. The CDR3 is 17 residues long. As DNA, the CDR3 is TGTGCCAGCAGCGTTGGAGAACCTTCCTGGAGAACAGATACGCAGTATTTT. Amino acid sequence: CASSVGEPSWRTDTQYF. Drawing the rest from reference TRBV9 and TRBJ2-3, the complete variable domain is DSGVTQTPKHLITATGQRVTLRCSPRSGDLSVYWYQQSLDQGLQFLIQYYNGEERAKGNILERFSAQQFPDLHSELNLSSLELGDSALYFCASSVGEPSWRTDTQYFGPGTRLTVL.

This clone was counted a few times. V usage is TRBV2 and J usage is TRBJ1-1; D possibly corresponds to TRBD1 (6 bases). With 1 base removed from V and 6 bases from J, the gap between germline ends came to 12 bases. CDR1 is SNHLY, CDR2 FYNNEI, per germline. This CDR3 has 14 residues. This CDR3 is CASSEGSSGAEAFF. The CDR3 region has the DNA TGTGCCAGCAGTGAAGGTTCCTCAGGGGCTGAAGCTTTCTTT.

The V call is TRBV7-6, the J call TRBJ2-1, with D tentatively TRBD2 (6 bases). CDR3 length: 13 residues. The germline V and J ends were trimmed by 2 bases and 6 bases, with 8 bases remaining between them. Germline CDR1 is SGHVS and CDR2 is FNYEAQ. Here the CDR3 DNA reads TGTGCCAGCAGCTTACCAGCGGGCAATGAGCAGTTCTTC. It yields the protein CASSLPAGNEQFF.

The rearrangement joins TRBV4-1 to TRBJ2-3; weak D call: TRBD2 (5 bases). This CDR3 region has 15 residues. V shed 1 base and J shed 1 base, with 9 bases lying between them. From germline, CDR1 is MGHRA and CDR2 YSYEKL. The CDR3 protein is CASSQGTFRTDTQYF. In DNA form, the CDR3 reads TGCGCCAGCAGCCAAGGGACTTTTCGCACAGATACGCAGTATTTT.

This clone has just one count. The sample contains more than one DNA sequence encoding this CDR3. This chain joins TRBV29-1 and TRBJ2-3, with a tentative D call TRBD2 (5 bases). Germline loops: CDR1 SQVTM, CDR2 ANQGSEA. V lost 6 bases and J lost 0, with 13 bases in between. The CDR3 sequence is 14 residues long. The CDR3 nucleotides are TGCAGCGTGTCGGCGGACTCTAGCACAGATACGCAGTATTTT. It encodes CSVSADSSTDTQYF.

The chain carries TRBV15 and TRBJ2-7; tentatively, D is TRBD2 (7 bases). In germline, CDR1 is LNHNV, CDR2 YYDKDF (reference sequence). Trimming left V 5 bases short and J 2 bases short, with 13 bases between. The CDR3 totals 14 residues. The CDR3 loop is CATSPRGGTYEQYF. In DNA form, the CDR3 reads TGTGCCACCAGCCCTCGCGGGGGCACCTACGAGCAGTACTTC.

This chain links TRBV5-6 with TRBJ1-1; possible D gene TRBD1, 5 bases. Germline V gene lookup returns CDR1 SGHDT and CDR2 YYEEEE. This CDR3 is 13 amino acids long. V shed 7 bases and J shed 5 bases, with 15 bases lying between them. CDR3 protein: CASVGGGRTEAFF. The CDR3 DNA sequence: TGTGCCAGCGTGGGCGGGGGGAGGACTGAAGCTTTCTTT.

CDR3 region: CASSLLDRAPPQETQYF. The DNA of the CDR3 is TGCGCCAGCAGCCTCCTCGACAGGGCCCCCCCCCAAGAGACCCAGTACTTC. The chain links TRBV23-1 to TRBJ2-5; TRBD1 matches at 7 bases. TRBV23-1 is an open reading frame, and its role is uncertain. The CDR3 is 17 amino acids. With 6 bases clipped from V and 1 base from J, the junction kept 14 bases outside the gene matches.

The gene calls are TRBV6-5 and TRBJ2-5; TRBD1 matches 9 bases. The DNA matches TRBJ2-7 better at its end, which makes the J call doubtful. This CDR3 comprises 14 residues. CDR1 MNHEY and CDR2 SVGAGI come from the germline V gene. CDR3 sequence: CASSYGQGTYEQYF. The CDR3 DNA reads as TGTGCCAGCAGTTACGGACAGGGGACCTACGAGCAGTACTTC.

The chain combines TRBV18 with TRBJ2-1; no clear D. The CDR3 covers 14 residues. The germline gives CDR1 KGHSH, CDR2 LQKENI. Deletions cut 0 bases from V and 3 bases from J, with 6 bases between. The CDR3 region has the DNA TGTGCCAGCTCACCACCATCGGGCTACAATGAGCAGTTCTTC. As protein: CASSPPSGYNEQFF.

This rearrangement joins TRBV25-1 to TRBJ2-7; D gene uncertain. The CDR3 is 11 residues long. Germline values: CDR1 MGHDK, CDR2 SYGVNS. Trimming took 2 bases from V and 6 from J, leaving 5 bases between them. The CDR3 is CASSEVREQYF. The CDR3, as DNA: TGTGCCAGCAGTGAAGTCCGCGAGCAGTACTTC.

The chain links TRBV19 to TRBJ2-7; 11 positions match TRBD2. Germline V gene sequence: CDR1 LNHDA, CDR2 SQIVND (reference sequence). The CDR3 runs 14 residues. The ends lost 7 bases at V and 3 bases at J; junction bases unmatched: 5. CDR3 amino acids: CASTPSGGFYEQYF. CDR3 sequence (DNA): TGTGCCAGTACCCCTAGCGGGGGGTTCTACGAGCAGTACTTC.

This clone was picked up one time. The J gene is TRBJ2-5, the V gene TRBV2; 8 positions agree with TRBD1. The V and J ends lost 3 bases and 7 bases, in that order; junction bases with no gene match: 10. Germline V gene sequence: CDR1 SNHLY, CDR2 FYNNEI. The CDR3 has 15 residues. The CDR3 bases are TGTGCCAGCAGTGACATGGGACAGGCGATTGGGACCCAGTACTTC. This sequence encodes CASSDMGQAIGTQYF.

The rearrangement uses TRBV9 and TRBJ1-1, with 7 bases fitting TRBD1. This CDR3 contains 15 residues. Trimming removed 0 bases from V and 4 bases from J; junction bases left unmatched: 6. Germline CDR1 is SGDLS and CDR2 is YYNGEE. The CDR3, as DNA: TGTGCCAGCAGCGTAGGGAGGGGGCCGGGCACTGAAGCTTTCTTT. Translation gives CASSVGRGPGTEAFF.

The genes are TRBV18 and TRBJ2-7, with 9 bases identical to TRBD2. This CDR3 spans 15 amino acids. With V trimmed by 3 bases and J by 6 bases, 9 bases remained unmatched. CDR1 is KGHSH, CDR2 LQKENI, per germline. The CDR3 coding sequence is TGTGCCAGCTCACCTTTAGCGGGGGAGGGCGGCGAGCAGTACTTC. Translation gives CASSPLAGEGGEQYF.

The chain carries TRBV30 and TRBJ1-2, with a possible D match to TRBD1 (6 bases). V was pared by 5 bases and J by 8 bases, with 18 bases between. CDR1 and CDR2 from the germline V gene are GTSNPN and SVGIG (reference sequence). The CDR3 consists of 13 residues. Here the CDR3 DNA reads TGTGCCTGGGCCGCCACAGGGTTTCGAGGCTACACCTTC. This codes for CAWAATGFRGYTF.

This chain connects TRBV2 to TRBJ2-7; possibly TRBD1 for D (6 bases). CDR3 length: 11 amino acids. The V gene's germline CDR1 is SNHLY and CDR2 FYNNEI. The V end was cut by 7 bases, the J end by 7 bases, with 11 bases between. In nucleotides, the CDR3 is TGTGCCAGCAACATAAGGGGGGAGCAGTACTTC. It codes for CASNIRGEQYF.

The gene calls are TRBV28 and TRBJ2-7, with 7 positions matching TRBD1. This CDR3 is built from 14 residues. V was pared by 7 bases and J by 2 bases, with 8 bases of the junction left unmatched. Germline lookup yields CDR1 MDHEN and CDR2 SYDVKM. CDR3 nucleotides: TGTGCCAGCACGACCGGACAGGTTACCTACGAGCAGTACTTC. This translates into CASTTGQVTYEQYF.

This chain connects TRBV4-1 to TRBJ2-1; D is possibly TRBD1 (7 bases). This CDR3 spans 15 amino acids. Germline CDR1 is MGHRA and CDR2 is YSYEKL. Trimming removed 4 bases at V and 2 bases at J, with 12 bases between. The CDR3 nucleotides are TGCGCCAGCAGCCCCCAGGGGGGACCCTACAATGAGCAGTTCTTC. Its protein is CASSPQGGPYNEQFF.

The CDR3, as DNA: TGTGCCTGGACCTTAGGGAGCGGGGGCTACACCTTC. Amino acids: CAWTLGSGGYTF. The gene calls are TRBV30 and TRBJ1-2; D unclear. This CDR3 spans 12 amino acids. The germline gives CDR1 GTSNPN, CDR2 SVGIG (reference sequence). The V end was cut by 4 bases, the J end by 8 bases, with 14 bases between.

The rearrangement joins TRBV2 to TRBJ2-7; D is perhaps TRBD1 (5 bases). Germline-derived CDR1 and CDR2 are SNHLY and FYNNEI. The CDR3 length is 13 residues. V was clipped by 10 bases and J by 1 base, with 14 bases between them. The CDR3 here is CATSLTASYEQYF. CDR3 bases: TGTGCCACCTCCCTGACAGCTTCCTACGAGCAGTACTTC.